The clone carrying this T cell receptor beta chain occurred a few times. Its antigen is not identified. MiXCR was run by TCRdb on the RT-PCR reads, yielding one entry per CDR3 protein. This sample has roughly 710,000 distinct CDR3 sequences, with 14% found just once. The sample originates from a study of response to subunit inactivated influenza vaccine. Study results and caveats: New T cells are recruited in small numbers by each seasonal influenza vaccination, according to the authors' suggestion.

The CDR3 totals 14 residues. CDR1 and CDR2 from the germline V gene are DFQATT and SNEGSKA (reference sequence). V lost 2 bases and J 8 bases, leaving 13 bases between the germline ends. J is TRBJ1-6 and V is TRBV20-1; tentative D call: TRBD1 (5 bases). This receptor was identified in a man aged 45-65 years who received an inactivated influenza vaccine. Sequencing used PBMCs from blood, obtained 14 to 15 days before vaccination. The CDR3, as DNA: TGCAGTGCTAGATTTGGGGGTTCGGATTCACCCCTCCACTTT. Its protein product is CSARFGGSDSPLHF.